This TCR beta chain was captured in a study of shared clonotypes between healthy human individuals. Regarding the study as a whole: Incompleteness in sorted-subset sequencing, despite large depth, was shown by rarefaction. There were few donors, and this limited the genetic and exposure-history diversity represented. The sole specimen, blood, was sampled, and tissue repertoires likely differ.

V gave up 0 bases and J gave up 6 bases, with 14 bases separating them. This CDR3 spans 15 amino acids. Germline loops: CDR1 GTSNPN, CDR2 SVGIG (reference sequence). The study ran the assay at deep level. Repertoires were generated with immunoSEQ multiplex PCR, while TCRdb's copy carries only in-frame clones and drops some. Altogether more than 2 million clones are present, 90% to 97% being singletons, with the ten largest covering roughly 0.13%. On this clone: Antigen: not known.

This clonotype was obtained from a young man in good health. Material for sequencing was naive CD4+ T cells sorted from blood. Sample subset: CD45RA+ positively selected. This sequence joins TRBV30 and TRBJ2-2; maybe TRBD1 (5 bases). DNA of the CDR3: TGTGCCTGGAGTGTAAACACAGGAGAGGCCGGGGAGCTGTTTTTT. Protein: CAWSVNTGEAGELFF.